This is a list of T cell receptor beta chains from one sample in a study of blood T cells in healthy people across ages. In TCRdb, the 5' RACE reads were re-called with MiXCR into one record per CDR3 protein. The sample carries approximately 820,000 distinct CDR3 sequences, roughly 44% recorded once. The sequenced sample was blood. Receptors were obtained from a man aged 60-69 years in good health. The CDR3 runs from the conserved cysteine through the conserved F or W.

v_call: TRBV20-1
j_call: TRBJ2-4
cdr3_aa: CSASIPTGNIQYF

v_call: TRBV7-7
j_call: TRBJ2-2
cdr3_aa: CASSPLRTGPGELFF

v_call: TRBV28
j_call: TRBJ1-5
cdr3_aa: CASLSPNQPQHF

v_call: TRBV7-3
j_call: TRBJ2-7
cdr3_aa: CASSLMVSSSGRREQYF

v_call: TRBV6-5
j_call: TRBJ2-7
cdr3_aa: CASSYSRGYYEQYF

v_call: TRBV7-8
j_call: NA
cdr3_aa: CASSPLGQGMYEQYF

v_call: TRBV7-2
j_call: TRBJ2-3
cdr3_aa: CACSYGQHRDTQYF

v_call: TRBV12-3/TRBV12-4
j_call: TRBJ2-3
cdr3_aa: CASTCRASTDTQYF

v_call: TRBV20-1
j_call: TRBJ2-7
cdr3_aa: CSARVDRGSYEQYF

v_call: TRBV29-1
j_call: TRBJ2-1
cdr3_aa: CSVGDSGISYNEQFF

v_call: TRBV7-2
j_call: TRBJ1-5
cdr3_aa: CASSTRGGPGGNQPQHF

v_call: TRBV18
j_call: TRBJ2-7
cdr3_aa: CASSPSGGVSTFEQYF

v_call: TRBV25-1
j_call: TRBJ2-5
cdr3_aa: CASQGDRYQETQYF

v_call: TRBV4-3
j_call: TRBJ2-6
cdr3_aa: CASSQDSGGPGANVLTF

v_call: TRBV12-3/TRBV12-4
j_call: TRBJ2-5
cdr3_aa: CASSTDNLRWALETQYF

v_call: TRBV9
j_call: TRBJ2-7
cdr3_aa: CASSVSVGGSYNEQYF

v_call: TRBV7-2
j_call: TRBJ2-4
cdr3_aa: CASSSKSAKNIQYF

v_call: TRBV20-1
j_call: TRBJ2-5
cdr3_aa: CSARPTHRVPETQYF

v_call: TRBV4-3
j_call: TRBJ2-2
cdr3_aa: CASSQDVSRGTGELFF

v_call: TRBV5-1
j_call: TRBJ2-3
cdr3_aa: CASSSYPNLWGTDTQYF

v_call: TRBV5-1
j_call: TRBJ1-1
cdr3_aa: CASSLGGVASTEAFF

v_call: TRBV4-3
j_call: TRBJ2-7
cdr3_aa: CASSLEAKQYF

v_call: TRBV30
j_call: TRBJ2-7
cdr3_aa: CACETGWSDEQYF

v_call: TRBV7-3
j_call: TRBJ2-7
cdr3_aa: CASSSPGGTEQYF

v_call: TRBV12-3/TRBV12-4
j_call: TRBJ2-7
cdr3_aa: CASSLSGGLRVSYEQYF

v_call: TRBV11-2
j_call: TRBJ2-4
cdr3_aa: CASSLDPGRGAKNIQYF

v_call: TRBV7-2
j_call: TRBJ2-1
cdr3_aa: CASSLASEPRENEQFF

v_call: TRBV18
j_call: TRBJ2-7
cdr3_aa: CASSPLAAGLVYEQYF

v_call: TRBV7-9
j_call: TRBJ2-7
cdr3_aa: CASSWPDRDLYEQYF

v_call: TRBV20-1
j_call: TRBJ2-7
cdr3_aa: CSAADSALYEQYF

v_call: TRBV14
j_call: TRBJ2-7
cdr3_aa: CASSQDSVYEQYF

v_call: TRBV12-3/TRBV12-4
j_call: TRBJ2-3
cdr3_aa: CASSQGITSTDTQYF

v_call: TRBV6-2/TRBV6-3
j_call: TRBJ2-5
cdr3_aa: CASSSVPTMIAEGTQYF

v_call: TRBV12-3/TRBV12-4
j_call: TRBJ2-3
cdr3_aa: CASSLWGGSTDTQYF

v_call: TRBV3-1
j_call: TRBJ2-7
cdr3_aa: CASSQNGGVGREQYF

v_call: TRBV6-2/TRBV6-3
j_call: TRBJ2-3
cdr3_aa: CASSRGTSGGVGTDTQYF

v_call: TRBV20-1
j_call: TRBJ2-5
cdr3_aa: CSASSLGQNGETQYF

v_call: TRBV20-1
j_call: TRBJ2-1
cdr3_aa: CSATDLTSGGLYNEQFF

v_call: TRBV6-6
j_call: TRBJ1-2
cdr3_aa: CASRASTTTYGYTF

v_call: TRBV2
j_call: TRBJ2-1
cdr3_aa: CASRAGGGGGEQFF

v_call: TRBV7-2
j_call: TRBJ2-5
cdr3_aa: CASSLVVGRETQYF

v_call: TRBV9
j_call: TRBJ2-3
cdr3_aa: CASSGQAGGLDTQYF

v_call: TRBV4-3
j_call: TRBJ2-5
cdr3_aa: CASSHMGEETQYF

v_call: TRBV5-1
j_call: TRBJ2-1
cdr3_aa: CDSSLKWDSLPNHNEQFF

v_call: TRBV7-9
j_call: TRBJ2-3
cdr3_aa: CASSRGTSGTDTQYF

v_call: TRBV20-1
j_call: TRBJ2-6
cdr3_aa: CSAGNRGAGANVLTF

v_call: TRBV7-9
j_call: TRBJ1-4
cdr3_aa: CASSLVSRAGEKLFF

v_call: TRBV5-1
j_call: TRBJ2-5
cdr3_aa: CASSLVASGGSETQYF

v_call: TRBV5-4
j_call: TRBJ1-2
cdr3_aa: CASASGGTVLYGYTF

v_call: TRBV4-3
j_call: NA
cdr3_aa: CASSQSWGYSETQYF

v_call: TRBV9
j_call: TRBJ2-1
cdr3_aa: CASSPEGQIYNEQFF

v_call: TRBV11-2
j_call: TRBJ2-5
cdr3_aa: CASSSRPALETQYF

v_call: TRBV27
j_call: TRBJ2-2
cdr3_aa: CASSRYGGPGELFF

v_call: TRBV6-5
j_call: TRBJ2-1
cdr3_aa: CASSWGDRGGNEQFF

v_call: TRBV6-2/TRBV6-3
j_call: TRBJ2-1
cdr3_aa: CASTQGSYNEQFF

v_call: TRBV11-2
j_call: TRBJ2-5
cdr3_aa: CASSTRGGQETQYF

v_call: TRBV9
j_call: TRBJ1-6
cdr3_aa: CASSPREGINSPLHF

v_call: TRBV6-2/TRBV6-3
j_call: TRBJ2-7
cdr3_aa: CASRARQLGNEQYF

v_call: TRBV12-3/TRBV12-4
j_call: TRBJ1-1
cdr3_aa: CASSPRAQNTEAFF